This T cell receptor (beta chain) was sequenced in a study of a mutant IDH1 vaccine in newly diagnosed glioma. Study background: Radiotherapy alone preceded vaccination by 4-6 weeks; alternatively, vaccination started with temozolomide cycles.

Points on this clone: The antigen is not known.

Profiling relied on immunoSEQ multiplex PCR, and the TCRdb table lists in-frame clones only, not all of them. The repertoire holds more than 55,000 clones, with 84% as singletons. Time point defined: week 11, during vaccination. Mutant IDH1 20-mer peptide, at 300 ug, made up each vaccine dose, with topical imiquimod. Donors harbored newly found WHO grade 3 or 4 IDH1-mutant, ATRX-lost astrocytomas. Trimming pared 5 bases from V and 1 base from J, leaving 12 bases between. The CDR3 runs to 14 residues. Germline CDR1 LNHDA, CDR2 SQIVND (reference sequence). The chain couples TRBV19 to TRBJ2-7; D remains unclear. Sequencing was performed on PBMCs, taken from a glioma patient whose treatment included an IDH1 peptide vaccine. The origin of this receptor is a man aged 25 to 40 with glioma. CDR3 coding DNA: TGTGCCAGTAGTGTCGGCCCAGCATCCTACGAGCAGTACTTC. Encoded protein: CASSVGPASYEQYF.